The source of this TCR beta chain is a study of OX40 agonist ivuxolimab in advanced cancers. Across the study: The patients got ivuxolimab, which is an agonistic anti-OX40 (CD134) antibody.

Sequencing used immunoSEQ multiplex PCR; TCRdb keeps in-frame clones, though not all of them. Of some 130,000 clones listed, about nine tenths were seen once; the top ten hold approximately 1.1%. Regarding this clone: The junction differs from germline at one of its ends, possibly a read error. Other DNA sequences in the same sample also yield this CDR3.

The clonotype was recovered from an adult with an advanced solid tumor such as melanoma, head and neck, liver or kidney cancer. The sample in question was CD4+ or CD8+ T cells sorted from blood, obtained in a trial of the OX40 agonist ivuxolimab.

This CDR3 is CASSRWTSGVGEQETQYF. CDR3 nucleotide sequence: TGTGCCAGCAGTCGATGGACTAGCGGGGTGGGGGAGCAAGAGACTCAGTACTTC. The gene calls are TRBV27 and TRBJ2-5, with TRBD2 matching 12 bases. Per germline, CDR1 MNHEY and CDR2 SMNVEV (reference sequence). This CDR3 contains 18 residues.